The entry that follows covers one T cell receptor (beta chain) sequence. What this receptor recognizes is not known. This record comes from a study of monozygotic twins with inflammatory bowel disease (dated by TCRdb to about 2019). About the investigation overall: The complete study included around 30 monozygotic twin pairs: 19 IBD-discordant Danish pairs and nine German pairs, of which four were IBD-concordant and five were IBD-discordant. Each individual had, on average, about 151 000 unique TCRalpha sequences and 181 000 unique TCRbeta sequences available for analysis. The search for disease-associated traits relied mainly on comparing IBD patients with their genetically identical healthy co-twins within discordant pairs. Broader findings and caveats from the paper: Fewer clonotypes were shared with other individuals by IBD patients than by healthy twins, most markedly in patients showing signs of disease activity. Repertoire similarity did not differ between concordant and discordant twins, possibly due to limited statistical power. A decrease in TCRbeta repertoire diversity, as measured by inverse Simpson index, was observed in IBD patients compared with their healthy co-twins. The analysis was unable to tell different T cell subtypes apart. No single strong signal or clonotype linked to IBD turned up in the results, so the idea that one exists was not supported. Because patients were on differing immunosuppressive treatments, the repertoires may have picked up extra background noise and inter-individual variability.

Library preparation was by 5' RACE. The input for every TCR library was around 4,000 ng of total RNA. For each sample, cDNA synthesis was carried out in eight separate reactions using SMARTScribe reverse transcriptase. During cDNA synthesis, unique molecular identifiers containing a 6-nucleotide sample barcode were introduced by template switching. TCRalpha and TCRbeta cDNA was amplified in two nested PCRs of approximately 17 and 9 cycles, and bead purification was carried out after each PCR. Before amplification, the cDNA was treated with uracil DNA-glycosylase and purified using the QIAquick PCR purification kit. In the second PCR, Illumina TruSeq-compatible adapters and sample-specific barcodes were added. TapeStation and Qubit were used to check library quality and concentration, and 5 to 6 ng of each library went into the pool. Pooled libraries were sequenced on an Illumina HiSeq2500 single-index Rapid Run with 2 x 100 bp reads and custom sequencing primers. Turning to the authors' computational methods: MiGEC version 1.2.6 was used for UMI-based consensus assembly, which corrected PCR and sequencing errors. MiXCR version 2.1.1 handled V(D)J alignment, clonotype assembly and CDR3 extraction. Gene usage, clonotype sharing and MAIT/NKT TCR abundance were normalised by analysing the top 1000, 10 000 and 20 000 clonotypes per sample. Diversity was computed as the inverse Simpson index with the vegan R package after downsampling to 27 000 UMIs. Statistical testing used paired Mann-Whitney U tests on the discordant twin pairs and applied Benjamini-Hochberg correction for multiple testing. TCRdb reprocessed the reads, so every CDR3 protein sequence counts as one entry and DNA is not shown. The V and J calls were determined by TCRdb, not by the authors. This sample's table carries more than 300,000 distinct CDR3 sequences. The ten largest account for 2% to 3% of the sample.

From each donor, an approximately 2.5 ml peripheral blood sample was collected into PAXgene tubes and stored at -80 degrees C. Without T cell sorting, total RNA was isolated from whole blood using the PAXgene blood miRNA kit on an automated QIAcube. Deep TCRalpha and TCRbeta repertoire profiling with unique molecular barcoding was performed on peripheral blood of monozygotic twin pairs concordant or discordant for inflammatory bowel disease. Smoking habits were recorded for all twin pairs, and individuals were classified as current, former or never smokers. Reading from cysteine to phenylalanine, the CDR3 counts 13 amino acids. No DNA is listed. From a lookup of the germline V gene (reference sequence), CDR1 and CDR2 are GTSNPN and SVGIG.

The receptor comes from a human donor with ulcerative colitis or Crohn's disease, or a healthy co-twin of an affected twin (not recorded which). Sequenced material: blood. This receptor chain uses TRBV30 and TRBJ2-7. This receptor carries the CDR3 CAWSGQTTYEQYF.